The 30 T cell receptor beta chains listed next were all sequenced from one sample in a study of T cells expressing NK-cell markers. TCRdb reprocessed the 5' RACE reads and keeps a single row for each CDR3 protein, giving no DNA. Its listing shows hundreds of thousands of distinct CDR3 sequences. The specimen sequenced was blood T cells: a sorted CD56 or NKG2C T cell subset, CD4+ or CD8+ T cells, or bulk PBMC T cells (not recorded which). The source is a woman aged 18-70 years in good health.

The rearrangement uses TRBV20-1 and TRBJ2-2. Germline V gives CDR1 DFQATT, CDR2 SNEGSKA (reference sequence). The CDR3 covers 14 residues. The CDR3 sequence: CSAVGNGNTGELFF.

This chain joins TRBV5-1 and TRBJ2-1; TCRdb calls TRBD1, which cannot be checked without DNA. The germline V gene encodes CDR1 SGHRS and CDR2 YFSETQ. The CDR3 has 14 residues. The CDR3 loop is CASSMQGASNEQFF.

This chain connects TRBV2 to TRBJ1-5. From germline, CDR1 is SNHLY and CDR2 FYNNEI. The CDR3 extends over 13 amino acids. CDR3 region: CASSEGGVQPQHF. The full variable domain, completed using reference TRBV2 and TRBJ1-5, is EPEVTQTPSHQVTQMGQEVILRCVPISNHLYFYWYRQILGQKVEFLVSFYNNEISEKSEIFDDQFSVERPDGSNFTLKIRSTKLEDSAMYFCASSEGGVQPQHFGDGTRLSIL.

CDR3 sequence reads: CASSHKQGAGGYTF. V is TRBV12-3 or TRBV12-4 and J is TRBJ1-2; the TRBD1 assignment by TCRdb is unverifiable without DNA. This CDR3 is built from 14 residues.

The chain couples TRBV28 to TRBJ2-5; without DNA, the TCRdb call of TRBD2 cannot be checked. The length of the CDR3 is 15 residues. Germline-derived CDR1 and CDR2 are MDHEN and SYDVKM. The CDR3 region is CASSLTGLGRETQYF.

The CDR3 sequence is CAGSLAAGESYEQYF. The chain joins TRBV7-2 to TRBJ2-7; TCRdb lists TRBD2, though no DNA is available to test this call. CDR3 length: 15 residues. The germline CDR1 and CDR2 sequences are SGHTA and FQGNSA.

The chain couples TRBV28 to TRBJ2-2; lacking DNA, the TRBD1 call made by TCRdb goes unchecked. The CDR3 is 16 residues long. Germline CDR1 is MDHEN and CDR2 is SYDVKM. This CDR3 reads CASSFNRGSDTGELFF.

CDR3 sequence: CASSEGQGGLFF. The V and J genes are TRBV2 and TRBJ2-2; TCRdb indicates TRBD1, and absent DNA this call remains unverified. The germline CDR1 and CDR2 sequences are SNHLY and FYNNEI. The CDR3 extends over 12 amino acids.

The rearrangement links TRBV27 to TRBJ2-1. Germline V lookup: CDR1 MNHEY, CDR2 SMNVEV (reference sequence). The CDR3 contains 14 residues. The CDR3 loop reads CASSFFPAYNEQFF.

The chain is built from TRBV7-6 and TRBJ2-1; absent DNA, TCRdb's TRBD1 call cannot be checked. The CDR3 spans 16 residues. The germline CDR1 and CDR2 sequences are SGHVS and FNYEAQ. The chain's CDR3 is CASSLGPQGTGNEQFF.

The chain uses TRBV29-1 and TRBJ2-1; TCRdb's D gene call, TRBD1, goes unchecked for lack of DNA. CDR3 length equals 14 residues. Germline V gives CDR1 SQVTM, CDR2 ANQGSEA. The CDR3 protein is CSVGTGDITNEQFF.

J is TRBJ1-5 and V is TRBV12-3 or TRBV12-4; lacking DNA, the TRBD1 call made by TCRdb goes unchecked. The CDR3 is 14 amino acids. CDR3: CASSLDRPQGPQHF.

CDR3 region: CASSPLRGTGRGLFF. The chain is built from TRBV7-2 and TRBJ1-4. Germline CDR1 and CDR2: SGHTA and FQGNSA. The CDR3 has 15 amino acids.

The chain combines TRBV7-6 with TRBJ2-5; no DNA is available, so the TRBD1 call from TCRdb remains unchecked. CDR1 and CDR2 from the germline V gene are SGHVS and FNYEAQ. The length of the CDR3 is 14 residues. The chain's CDR3 is CASSLLQGGETQYF.

The chain uses TRBV6-5 and TRBJ2-3; TCRdb returns TRBD1, unconfirmable since there is no DNA. The germline V gene has CDR1 MNHEY and CDR2 SVGAGI. The CDR3 runs to 16 residues. This CDR3 reads CASSYFPGQGADTQYF.

V usage is TRBV4-1 and J usage is TRBJ2-2; TCRdb gives TRBD2 as the D gene, but with no DNA this cannot be confirmed. Germline CDR1 and CDR2: MGHRA and YSYEKL. There are 21 residues in the CDR3. The CDR3 is CASSSSLVSGTSGGNTGELFF.

The chain employs TRBV12-3 or TRBV12-4 and TRBJ2-3; TCRdb selects TRBD1, and the lack of DNA leaves this call unchecked. This CDR3 is 15 amino acids long. Here the CDR3 reads CASSPRGQAAGTQYF.

The chain combines TRBV5-1 with TRBJ2-3. The CDR3 is made up of 16 amino acids. Germline values: CDR1 SGHRS, CDR2 YFSETQ. The chain's CDR3 is CASSLVVPKSTDTQYF.

The rearrangement uses TRBV7-2 and TRBJ2-1. The CDR3 has 12 residues. The germline V gene has CDR1 SGHTA and CDR2 FQGNSA. The chain's CDR3 is CASSFGGFEQFF.

The chain couples TRBV7-8 to TRBJ1-4. The V gene's germline CDR1 is SGHVS and CDR2 FQNEAQ. CDR3 length: 17 residues. CDR3 in amino acids: CASSSQVNPATNEKLFF. Full variable domain (rest looked up from reference TRBV7-8 and TRBJ1-4): GAGVSQSPRYKVAKRGQDVALRCDPISGHVSLFWYQQALGQGPEFLTYFQNEAQLDKSGLPSDRFFAERPEGSVSTLKIQRTQQEDSAVYLCASSSQVNPATNEKLFFGSGTQLSVL.

The chain's CDR3 is CASSQDGTDDLSQHF. J is TRBJ1-5 and V is TRBV4-1; TCRdb's assignment of TRBD1 cannot be checked, as there is no DNA. The germline CDR1 and CDR2 sequences are MGHRA and YSYEKL. This CDR3 has 15 amino acids.

The J gene is TRBJ1-1, the V gene TRBV7-3; checking the TCRdb D call of TRBD1 is not possible without DNA. This CDR3 contains 15 residues. Germline V gene lookup returns CDR1 SGHTA and CDR2 FQGTGA. The chain's CDR3 is CASSPGTGRSTEAFF. Full variable domain (remainder filled in from reference TRBV7-3 and TRBJ1-1): GAGVSQTPSNKVTEKGKYVELRCDPISGHTALYWYRQSLGQGPEFLIYFQGTGAADDSGLPNDRFFAVRPEGSVSTLKIQRTERGDSAVYLCASSPGTGRSTEAFFGQGTRLTVV.

V usage is TRBV7-2 and J usage is TRBJ2-1. CDR1 is SGHTA and CDR2 is FQGNSA in the germline V gene. This CDR3 region has 13 residues. The CDR3 region is CASSLDLYNEQFF.

The chain has TRBV20-1 and TRBJ2-1; TCRdb indicates TRBD2, and absent DNA this call remains unverified. Germline V gene sequence: CDR1 DFQATT, CDR2 SNEGSKA (reference sequence). CDR3 length: 18 amino acids. This CDR3 reads CSASSPSGGAVFYNEQFF.

The chain employs TRBV7-2 and TRBJ1-5; TCRdb calls TRBD1, which cannot be checked without DNA. Per germline, CDR1 SGHTA and CDR2 FQGNSA. This CDR3 spans 14 amino acids. CDR3 amino acids: CASSQGASNQPQHF.

This rearrangement joins TRBV10-3 to TRBJ2-1; the D call of TRBD2 rests on TCRdb alone, since no DNA is present to check it. This CDR3 has 15 residues. The germline CDR1 and CDR2 sequences are ENHRY and SYGVKD. The CDR3: CAISESLAAVNEQFF.

V usage is TRBV6-2 or TRBV6-3 and J usage is TRBJ2-7; absent DNA, TCRdb's TRBD2 call cannot be checked. Germline V CDR1 and CDR2: MNHEY, SVGEGT. The CDR3 loop spans 15 amino acids. This CDR3 is CASATTGTGRYEQYF.

The chain links TRBV7-3 to TRBJ2-3; TCRdb outputs TRBD1, but without DNA this stays unchecked. In germline, CDR1 is SGHTA, CDR2 FQGTGA. The CDR3 runs to 16 residues. This chain's CDR3 is CASSRGTGLSTDTQYF.

The chain is built from TRBV20-1 and TRBJ2-7; TCRdb picks TRBD1, but there is no DNA to check that call. This CDR3 has 15 residues. Germline assignment: CDR1 DFQATT and CDR2 SNEGSKA (reference sequence). The CDR3 is CSARGPGPTLYEQYF.

The chain couples TRBV4-1 to TRBJ1-1. The CDR3 loop spans 13 amino acids. Germline CDR1 reads MGHRA; CDR2 reads YSYEKL. The CDR3 protein is CASSQALQSEAFF.